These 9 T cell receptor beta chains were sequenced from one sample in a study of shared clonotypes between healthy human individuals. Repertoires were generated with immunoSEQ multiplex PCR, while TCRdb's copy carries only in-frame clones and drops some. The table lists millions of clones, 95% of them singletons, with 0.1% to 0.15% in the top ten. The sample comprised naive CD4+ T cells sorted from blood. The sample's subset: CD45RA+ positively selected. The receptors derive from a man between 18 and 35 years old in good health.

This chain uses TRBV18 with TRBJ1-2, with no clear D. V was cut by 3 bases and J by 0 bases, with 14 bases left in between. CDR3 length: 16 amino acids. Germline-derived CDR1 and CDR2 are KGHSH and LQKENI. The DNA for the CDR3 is TGTGCCAGCTCACCTTGGGCAGCACCTACTAACTATGGCTACACCTTC. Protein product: CASSPWAAPTNYGYTF. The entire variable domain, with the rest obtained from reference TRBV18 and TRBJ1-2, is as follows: NAGVMQNPRHLVRRRGQEARLRCSPMKGHSHVYWYRQLPEEGLKFMVYLQKENIIDESGMPKERFSAEFPKEGPSILRIQQVVRGDSAAYFCASSPWAAPTNYGYTFGSGTRLTVV.

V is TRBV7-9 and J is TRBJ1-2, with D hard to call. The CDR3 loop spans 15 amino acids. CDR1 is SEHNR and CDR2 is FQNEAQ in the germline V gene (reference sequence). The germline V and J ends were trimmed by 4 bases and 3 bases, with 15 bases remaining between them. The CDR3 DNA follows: TGTGCCAGCAGCTCGCCCCGCCGGGCAGACTATGGCTACACCTTC. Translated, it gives CASSSPRRADYGYTF.

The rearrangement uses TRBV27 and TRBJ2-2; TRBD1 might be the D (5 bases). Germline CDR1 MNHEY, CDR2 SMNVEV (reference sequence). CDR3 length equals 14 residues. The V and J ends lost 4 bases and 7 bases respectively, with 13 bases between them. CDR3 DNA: TGTGCCAGCAGTTCACGTCAGGGCGTCGGGGAGCTGTTTTTT. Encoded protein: CASSSRQGVGELFF.

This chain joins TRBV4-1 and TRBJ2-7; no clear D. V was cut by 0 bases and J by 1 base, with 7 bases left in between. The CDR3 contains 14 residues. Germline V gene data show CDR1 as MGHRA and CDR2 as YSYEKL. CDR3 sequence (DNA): TGCGCCAGCAGCCAAGAAAAGGTTTCCTACGAGCAGTACTTC. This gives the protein CASSQEKVSYEQYF.

The CDR3 nucleotides are TGTGCCAGCAGTTCCGCGGGACTAGCGGGGAATATACAAGAGACCCAGTACTTC. Its protein product is CASSSAGLAGNIQETQYF. This chain links TRBV27 with TRBJ2-5; 13 bases map to TRBD2. CDR1 and CDR2 from the germline V gene are MNHEY and SMNVEV (reference sequence). The V and J ends lost 4 bases and 2 bases, in that order; junction bases with no gene match: 10. The CDR3 is 18 residues long.

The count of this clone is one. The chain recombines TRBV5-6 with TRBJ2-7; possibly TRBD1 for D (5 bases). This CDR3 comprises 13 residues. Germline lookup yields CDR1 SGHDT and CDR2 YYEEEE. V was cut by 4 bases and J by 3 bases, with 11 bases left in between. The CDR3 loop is CASSPQGYYEQYF. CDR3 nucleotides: TGTGCCAGCAGCCCTCAGGGTTACTACGAGCAGTACTTC.

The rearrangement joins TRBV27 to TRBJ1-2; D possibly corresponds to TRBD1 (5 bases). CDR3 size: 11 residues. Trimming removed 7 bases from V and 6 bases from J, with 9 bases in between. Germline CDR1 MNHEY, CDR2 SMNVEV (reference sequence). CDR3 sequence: CASMGGNGYTF. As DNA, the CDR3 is TGTGCCAGCATGGGGGGGAATGGCTACACCTTC.

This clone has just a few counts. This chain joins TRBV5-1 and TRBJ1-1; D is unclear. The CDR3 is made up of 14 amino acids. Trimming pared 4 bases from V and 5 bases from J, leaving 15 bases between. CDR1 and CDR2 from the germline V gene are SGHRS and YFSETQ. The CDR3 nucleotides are TGCGCCAGCAGCCTCCCGCCAGAGAGGACTGAAGCTTTCTTT. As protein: CASSLPPERTEAFF.

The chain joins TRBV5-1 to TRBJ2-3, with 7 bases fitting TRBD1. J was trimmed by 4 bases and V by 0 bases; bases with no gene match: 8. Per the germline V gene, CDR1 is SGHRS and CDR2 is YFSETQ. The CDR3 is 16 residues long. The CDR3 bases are TGCGCCAGCAGCTTGGACGCGACAGGGATTGCAGATACGCAGTATTTT. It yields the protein CASSLDATGIADTQYF.